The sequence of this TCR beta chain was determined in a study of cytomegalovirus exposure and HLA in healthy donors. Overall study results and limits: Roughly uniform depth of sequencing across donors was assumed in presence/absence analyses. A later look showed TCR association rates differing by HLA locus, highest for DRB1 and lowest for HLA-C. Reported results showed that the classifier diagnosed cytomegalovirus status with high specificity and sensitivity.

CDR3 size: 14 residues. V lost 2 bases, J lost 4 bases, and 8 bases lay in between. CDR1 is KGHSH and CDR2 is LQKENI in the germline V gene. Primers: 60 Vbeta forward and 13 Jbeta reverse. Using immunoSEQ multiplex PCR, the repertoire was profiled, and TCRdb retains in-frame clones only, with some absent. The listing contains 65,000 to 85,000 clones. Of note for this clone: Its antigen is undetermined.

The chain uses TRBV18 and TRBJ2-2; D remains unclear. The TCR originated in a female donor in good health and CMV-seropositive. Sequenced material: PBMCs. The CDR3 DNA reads TGTGCCAGCTCACCAGAGGTGGGCACCGGGGAGCTGTTTTTT. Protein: CASSPEVGTGELFF.